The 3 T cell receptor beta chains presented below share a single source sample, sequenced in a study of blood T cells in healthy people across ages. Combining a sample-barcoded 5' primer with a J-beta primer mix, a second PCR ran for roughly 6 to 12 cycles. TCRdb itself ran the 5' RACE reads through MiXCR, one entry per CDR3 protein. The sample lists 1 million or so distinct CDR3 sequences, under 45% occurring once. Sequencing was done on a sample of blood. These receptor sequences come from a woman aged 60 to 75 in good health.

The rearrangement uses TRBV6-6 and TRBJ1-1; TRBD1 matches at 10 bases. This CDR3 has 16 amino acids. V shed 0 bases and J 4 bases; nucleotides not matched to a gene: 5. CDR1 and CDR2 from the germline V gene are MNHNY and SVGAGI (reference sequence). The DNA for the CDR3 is TGTGCCAGCAGTTACTCGGGGACAGGGGCCCCCACTGAAGCTTTCTTT. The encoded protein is CASSYSGTGAPTEAFF.

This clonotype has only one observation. Here the CDR3 reads CASSYSLGGATEAFF. Here the CDR3 DNA reads TGTGCCAGCAGTTACTCGCTGGGGGGTGCCACTGAAGCTTTCTTT. The V call is TRBV6-2 or TRBV6-3, the J call TRBJ1-1, with D maybe TRBD1 (5 bases). V was shortened by 0 bases and J by 4 bases, with 12 bases between the two germline ends. The CDR3 spans 15 residues. Germline CDR1 MNHEY, CDR2 SVGEGT.

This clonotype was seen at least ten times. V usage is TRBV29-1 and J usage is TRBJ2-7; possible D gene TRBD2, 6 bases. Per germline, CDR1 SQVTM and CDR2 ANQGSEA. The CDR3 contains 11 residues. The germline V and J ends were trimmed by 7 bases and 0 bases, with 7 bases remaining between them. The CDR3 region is CSGGTSYEQYF. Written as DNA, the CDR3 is TGCAGCGGCGGGACCTCCTACGAGCAGTACTTC.